This T cell receptor beta chain was captured by sequencing in a study of cytomegalovirus exposure and HLA in healthy donors. Profiled with immunoSEQ multiplex PCR; TCRdb holds only in-frame clones, not every one. The sample yields 150,000 to 200,000 clones, about 83% seen once. Sequenced: PBMCs. This TCR was sampled from a woman in her 30s in good health and CMV-seronegative.

CDR3 sequence: CASRHRVKSDNEQFF. The CDR3 nucleotides are TGTGCCAGCAGGCACAGGGTAAAATCCGACAATGAGCAGTTCTTC. The genes are TRBV2 and TRBJ2-1; TRBD1 is a possible D gene (6 bases). This CDR3 is 15 amino acids long. Germline CDR1 is SNHLY and CDR2 is FYNNEI. Trimming took 6 bases from V and 5 from J, leaving 17 bases between them. The whole variable domain, remainder taken from reference TRBV2 and TRBJ2-1, is EPEVTQTPSHQVTQMGQEVILRCVPISNHLYFYWYRQILGQKVEFLVSFYNNEISEKSEIFDDQFSVERPDGSNFTLKIRSTKLEDSAMYFCASRHRVKSDNEQFFGPGTRLTVL.